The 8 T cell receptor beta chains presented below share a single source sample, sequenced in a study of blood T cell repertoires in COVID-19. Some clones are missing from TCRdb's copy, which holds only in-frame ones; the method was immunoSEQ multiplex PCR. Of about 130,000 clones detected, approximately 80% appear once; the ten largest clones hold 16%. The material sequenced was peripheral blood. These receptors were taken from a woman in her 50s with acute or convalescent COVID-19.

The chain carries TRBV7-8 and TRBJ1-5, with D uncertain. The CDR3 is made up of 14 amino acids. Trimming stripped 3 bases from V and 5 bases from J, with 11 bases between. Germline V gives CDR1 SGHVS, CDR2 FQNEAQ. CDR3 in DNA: TGTGCCAGCAGCTTCTATACAGCAGATCAGCCCCAGCATTTT. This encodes CASSFYTADQPQHF.

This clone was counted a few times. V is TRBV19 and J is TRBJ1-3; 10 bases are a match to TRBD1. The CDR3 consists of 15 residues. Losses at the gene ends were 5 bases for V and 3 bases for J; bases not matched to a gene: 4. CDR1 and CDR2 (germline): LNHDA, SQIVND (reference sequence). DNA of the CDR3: TGTGCCAGTAGTGGGACAGGGGCTCGTGGAAACACCATATATTTT. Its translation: CASSGTGARGNTIYF. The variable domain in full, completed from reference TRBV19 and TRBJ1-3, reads DGGITQSPKYLFRKEGQNVTLSCEQNLNHDAMYWYRQDPGQGLRLIYYSQIVNDFQKGDIAEGYSVSREKKESFPLTVTSAQKNPTAFYLCASSGTGARGNTIYFGEGSWLTVV.

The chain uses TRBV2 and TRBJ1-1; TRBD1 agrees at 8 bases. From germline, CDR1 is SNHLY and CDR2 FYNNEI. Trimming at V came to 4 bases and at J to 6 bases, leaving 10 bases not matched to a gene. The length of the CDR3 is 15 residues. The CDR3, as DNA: TGTGCCAGCAGTGTCCTGATCAGGGGGCGGCCTGAAGCTTTCTTT. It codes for CASSVLIRGRPEAFF.

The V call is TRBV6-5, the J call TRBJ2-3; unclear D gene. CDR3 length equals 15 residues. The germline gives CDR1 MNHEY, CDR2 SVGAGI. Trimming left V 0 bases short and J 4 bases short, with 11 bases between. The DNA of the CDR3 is TGTGCCAGCAGTTACTCTTGGGCGCAATCAGATACGCAGTATTTT. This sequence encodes CASSYSWAQSDTQYF.

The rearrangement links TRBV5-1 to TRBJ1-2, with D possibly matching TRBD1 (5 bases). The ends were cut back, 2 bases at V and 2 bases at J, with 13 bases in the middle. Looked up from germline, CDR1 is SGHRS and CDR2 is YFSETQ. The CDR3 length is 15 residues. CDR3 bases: TGCGCCAGCAGCTTCCTTGGACAAGCAAACTATGGCTACACCTTC. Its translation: CASSFLGQANYGYTF.

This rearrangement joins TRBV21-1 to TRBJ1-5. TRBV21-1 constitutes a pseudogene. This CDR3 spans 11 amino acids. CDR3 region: CASSIKQPQHF. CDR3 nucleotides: TGTGCCAGCAGCATAAAACAGCCCCAGCATTTT.

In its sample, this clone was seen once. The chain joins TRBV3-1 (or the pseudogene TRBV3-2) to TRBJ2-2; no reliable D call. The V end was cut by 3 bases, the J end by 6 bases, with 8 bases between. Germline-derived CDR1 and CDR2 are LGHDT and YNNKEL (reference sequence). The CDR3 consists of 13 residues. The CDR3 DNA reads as TGTGCCAGCAGCCATTTCCCTTCCGGGGAGCTGTTTTTT. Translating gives CASSHFPSGELFF.

The CDR3, as DNA: TGTGCCAGCAGTTTATCCAGGGGAAACACTGAAGCTTTCTTT. Translated: CASSLSRGNTEAFF. V and J are TRBV28 and TRBJ1-1; possibly TRBD1 for D (6 bases). CDR1 is MDHEN and CDR2 is SYDVKM in the germline V gene. The CDR3 contains 14 residues. V gave up 1 base and J gave up 2 bases, with 8 bases separating them.